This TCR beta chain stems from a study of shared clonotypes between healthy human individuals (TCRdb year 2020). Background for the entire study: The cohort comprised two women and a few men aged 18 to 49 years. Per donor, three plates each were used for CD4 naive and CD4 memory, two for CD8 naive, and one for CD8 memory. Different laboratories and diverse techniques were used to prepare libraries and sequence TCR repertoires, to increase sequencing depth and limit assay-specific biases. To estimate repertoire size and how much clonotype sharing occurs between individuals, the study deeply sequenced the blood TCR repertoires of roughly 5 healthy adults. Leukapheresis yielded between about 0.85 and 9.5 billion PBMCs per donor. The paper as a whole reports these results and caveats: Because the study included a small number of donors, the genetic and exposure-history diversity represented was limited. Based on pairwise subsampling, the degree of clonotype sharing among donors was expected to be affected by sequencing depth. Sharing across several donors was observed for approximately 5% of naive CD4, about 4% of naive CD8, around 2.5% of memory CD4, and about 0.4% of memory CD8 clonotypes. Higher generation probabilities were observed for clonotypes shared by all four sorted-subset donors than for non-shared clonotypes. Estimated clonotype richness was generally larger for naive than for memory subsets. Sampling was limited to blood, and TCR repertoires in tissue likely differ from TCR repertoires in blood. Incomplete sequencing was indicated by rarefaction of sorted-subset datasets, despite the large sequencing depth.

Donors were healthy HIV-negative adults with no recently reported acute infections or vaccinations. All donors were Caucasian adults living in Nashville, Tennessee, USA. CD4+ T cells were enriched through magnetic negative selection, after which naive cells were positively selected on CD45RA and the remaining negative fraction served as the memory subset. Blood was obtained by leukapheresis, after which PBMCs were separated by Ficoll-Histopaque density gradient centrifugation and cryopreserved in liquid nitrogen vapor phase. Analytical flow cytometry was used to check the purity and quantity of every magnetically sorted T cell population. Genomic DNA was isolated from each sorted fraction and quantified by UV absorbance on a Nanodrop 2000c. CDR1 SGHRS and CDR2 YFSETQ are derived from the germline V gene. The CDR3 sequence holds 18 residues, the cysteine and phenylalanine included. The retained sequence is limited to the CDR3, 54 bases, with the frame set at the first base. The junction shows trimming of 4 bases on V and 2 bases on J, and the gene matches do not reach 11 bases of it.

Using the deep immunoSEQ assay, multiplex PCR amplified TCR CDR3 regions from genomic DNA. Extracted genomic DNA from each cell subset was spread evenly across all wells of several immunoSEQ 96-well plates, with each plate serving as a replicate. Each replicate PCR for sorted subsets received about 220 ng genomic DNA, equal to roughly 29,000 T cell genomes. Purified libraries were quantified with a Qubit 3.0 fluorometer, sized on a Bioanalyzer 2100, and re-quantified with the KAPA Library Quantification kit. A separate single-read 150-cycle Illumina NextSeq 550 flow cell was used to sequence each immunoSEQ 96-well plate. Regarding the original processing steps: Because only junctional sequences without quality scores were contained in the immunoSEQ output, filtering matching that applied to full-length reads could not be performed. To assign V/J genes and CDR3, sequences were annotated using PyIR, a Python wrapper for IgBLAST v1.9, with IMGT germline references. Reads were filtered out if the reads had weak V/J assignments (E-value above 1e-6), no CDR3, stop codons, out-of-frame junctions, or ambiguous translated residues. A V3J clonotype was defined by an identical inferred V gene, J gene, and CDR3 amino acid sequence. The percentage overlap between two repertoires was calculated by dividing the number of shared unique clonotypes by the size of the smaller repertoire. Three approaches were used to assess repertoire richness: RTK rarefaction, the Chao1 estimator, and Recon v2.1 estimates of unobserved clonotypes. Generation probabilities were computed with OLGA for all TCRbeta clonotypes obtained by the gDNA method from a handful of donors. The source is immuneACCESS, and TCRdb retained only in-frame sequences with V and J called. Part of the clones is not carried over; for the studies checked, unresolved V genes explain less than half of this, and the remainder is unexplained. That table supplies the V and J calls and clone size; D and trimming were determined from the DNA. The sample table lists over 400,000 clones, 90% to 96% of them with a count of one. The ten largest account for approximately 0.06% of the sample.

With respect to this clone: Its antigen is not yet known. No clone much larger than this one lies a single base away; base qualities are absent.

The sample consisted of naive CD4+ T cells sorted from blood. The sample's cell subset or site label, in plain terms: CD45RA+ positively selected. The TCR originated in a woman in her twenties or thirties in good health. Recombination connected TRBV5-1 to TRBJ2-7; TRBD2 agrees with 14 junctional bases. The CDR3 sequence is CASSRGLAGARNPYEQYF. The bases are TGCGCCAGCAGCAGGGGACTAGCGGGAGCGAGAAACCCCTACGAGCAGTACTTC.